The TCR beta chain under discussion was sequenced for a study of naive and memory T cell subsets. In its sample, this clonotype was seen many times. Its antigen is unknown. Notes on the study in general: A few larger clonotypes appeared in naive repertoires, especially CD8, possibly memory cells re-expressing CD45RA. Findings for naive and memory subsets could not be checked against ground truth.

The beta constant-region primer was an equimolar mix of two oligonucleotides covering TRBC1 and TRBC2. Ligated cDNA was amplified by four rounds of PCR with nested alpha and beta constant-region primers and SP2. A 12-nucleotide UMI and the SP2 primer were added to the cDNA 3' end by oligonucleotide ligation. TCRdb re-analysed the UMI-ligation and nested PCR reads in MiXCR, keeping a single row per CDR3 protein. The data show over 80,000 distinct CDR3 sequences, with roughly 12% seen just once and about 0.14% held by the top ten. Germline V gene data show CDR1 as DFQATT and CDR2 as SNEGSKA (reference sequence). Trimming stripped 4 bases from V and 1 base from J, with 10 bases between. CDR3 length equals 14 residues.

The sample taken for sequencing was naive CD4+ T cells from blood. The chain employs TRBV20-1 and TRBJ2-2; no clear D gene. The source is a human donor in good health. The CDR3 nucleotides read TGCAGTGCTAAAGCTGGGCAGAACACCGGGGAGCTGTTTTTT. Protein product: CSAKAGQNTGELFF.